This is a list of T cell receptor beta chains from one sample in a study of graft-versus-host responses after intestinal transplantation. Sequencing used immunoSEQ multiplex PCR; TCRdb keeps in-frame clones, though not all of them. The repertoire holds under 100,000 clones, with about 93% as singletons. These receptors are not linked to any known antigen. Sequenced here: unstimulated CD8+ T cells sorted from spleen or lymph node cells, sampled before transplant. These receptors originate from a human donor who was the organ donor for an intestinal transplant. Each CDR3 is given with its conserved first and last residue. D genes are given only for firm matches. The size entry is marked missing in some rows and otherwise reads once, few, many or a size class.

clone_size d_call j_call v_call cdr3_nt cdr3_aa
. TRBD1 TRBJ1-5 TRBV19 TGTGCCACCGTGCCGGGACAGAATCAGCCCCAGCATTTT CATVPGQNQPQHF
. TRBD2 TRBJ2-1 TRBV5-8 TGTGCCAGCAGCCCTTCGGTGAATAGCGGGGGTGAGCAGTTCTTC CASSPSVNSGGEQFF
. . TRBJ2-7 TRBV10-3 TGTGCCATCAGTGAGGGGGCGGGGAGCTCCTACGAGCAGTACTTC CAISEGAGSSYEQYF
. . TRBJ1-5 TRBV27 TGTGCCAGCAGTTCTGGGGCGGACAATCAGCCCCAGCATTTT CASSSGADNQPQHF
. . TRBJ1-3 TRBV11-3 TGTGCCAGCAGCTTACTCCGGAGCTCTGGAAACACCATATATTTT CASSLLRSSGNTIYF
. . TRBJ1-2 TRBV5-4 TGTGCCAGCAGTACCCCTCGGACAGCGCTCTTCTATGGCTACACCTTC CASSTPRTALFYGYTF
. . TRBJ2-3 TRBV14 TGTGCCAGCAGCCAAGATTACCAGTCCACAGATACGCAGTATTTT CASSQDYQSTDTQYF
. . TRBJ2-3 TRBV27 TGTGCCAGCAGTTTCTTGTCGGGAGTATTGACAGATACGCAGTATTTT CASSFLSGVLTDTQYF
. TRBD1 TRBJ2-7 TRBV19 TGTGCCAGTAGTTGGACAGGGGCAGGTCACGAGCAGTACTTC CASSWTGAGHEQYF
. TRBD2 TRBJ2-7 TRBV7-2 TGTGCCAGCAGCCTTGGACTAGCGATGTACGAGCAGTACTTC CASSLGLAMYEQYF
few TRBD1 TRBJ2-7 TRBV2 TGTGCCAGATCCGGGACAGGGGGCGGCGAGCAGTACTTC CARSGTGGGEQYF
. . TRBJ2-2 TRBV5-4 TGTGCCAGCAGCTCGGACAGTTTAGGCGGGGAGCTGTTTTTT CASSSDSLGGELFF
. . TRBJ2-3 TRBV27 TGTGCCAGCAGTTCCGGGGGAGCGTGGTCAGATACGCAGTATTTT CASSSGGAWSDTQYF
. TRBD1 TRBJ2-7 TRBV18 TGTGCCAGCTCACCCCCTGCAGGGGGCGAGCAGTACTTC CASSPPAGGEQYF
. . TRBJ1-6 TRBV18 TGTGCCAGCTCAAACGAGCAGGTCCTCTCCTATAATTCACCCCTCCACTTT CASSNEQVLSYNSPLHF
once . TRBJ2-5 TRBV2 TGTGCCAGCAGTGATGGGGTTGTCAAGAGGGCGACCCAGTACTTC CASSDGVVKRATQYF
once . TRBJ1-6 TRBV13 TGTGCCAGCAGCTTAGATGGGAGCTCCTATAATTCACCCCTCCACTTT CASSLDGSSYNSPLHF
once . TRBJ1-6 TRBV4-2 TGTGCCAGCAGCCAAGCCACCTTCGAGGAGTCACCCCTCCACTTT CASSQATFEESPLHF
. . TRBJ1-4 TRBV14 TGTGCCAGCAGCGCACGGGACAAGACAACTAATGAAAAACTGTTTTTT CASSARDKTTNEKLFF
. . TRBJ2-3 TRBV5-1 TGCGCCAGCAGCTTAAGCCTCCCCACAGATACGCAGTATTTT CASSLSLPTDTQYF
once TRBD2 TRBJ2-3 TRBV11-3 TGTGCCAGCAGCCGCCGGACTAGCGGGAGCATGAATACGCAGTATTTT CASSRRTSGSMNTQYF
few TRBD2 TRBJ2-7 TRBV7-2 TGTGCCAGCAGCTCCTCAGGACTAGCGGGACTCTACGAGCAGTACTTC CASSSSGLAGLYEQYF
. . TRBJ2-1 TRBV7-9 TGTGCCAGCAGCCCGAGAGGAGCGCCTGCCTACAATGAGCAGTTCTTC CASSPRGAPAYNEQFF
. TRBD1 TRBJ1-4 TRBV7-9 TGTGCCAGCAGCTTTGACAGGGGACGACATTCAACTAATGAAAAACTGTTTTTT CASSFDRGRHSTNEKLFF
. . TRBJ1-1 TRBV6-5 TGTGCCAGCAGTTACGTACAGAACACTGAAGCTTTCTTT CASSYVQNTEAFF
once . TRBJ2-2 TRBV4-2 TGTGCCAGCAGCCATGGGGAGGAGGGCACCGGGGAGCTGTTTTTT CASSHGEEGTGELFF
. TRBD2 TRBJ2-3 TRBV9 TGTGCCAGCAGCGCCGTAAGCGGGGGGAGCACAGATACGCAGTATTTT CASSAVSGGSTDTQYF